This TCR beta chain was identified during a study of cytomegalovirus exposure and HLA in healthy donors (TCRdb year 2017). With regard to the full study: According to a later analysis, one platform produced both the 110 or so validation repertoires and the 550 to 800 repertoires of the first cohort. Besides the first cohort of around 700 subjects, a separate validation cohort made up of roughly 130 different subjects was used. To predict cytomegalovirus infection status, the study brought together high-throughput TCR immunosequencing, statistical association of individual TCRs with disease status, and machine learning. The study was designed to test whether signatures of past pathogen exposure could be identified by cataloging public T cell receptors.

The donors belonged to the validation cohort of around 130 subjects, which was separate from the approximately 610-subject first cohort. The paper's findings and limits, for the study overall: The classifier was reported to diagnose cytomegalovirus status with high specificity and sensitivity in both the original and validation cohorts. Most TCR sequences were observed very rarely across donors, whereas some public TCRs were present in many individuals. According to the authors, the approach could potentially be generalized to other disease states and immunological phenotypes. The study listed 164 TCR beta chains as associated with cytomegalovirus. A few of the identified cytomegalovirus-associated TCR beta chains were confirmed in vitro to be specific for cytomegalovirus antigens. A later analysis found that TCRs clustered in the first cohort also tended to co-occur in the 130 or so validation repertoires, with roughly 95% of cluster scores above 0. The validation cohort had no HLA typing available for a later analysis, so co-occurrence within that cohort was assessed over all 120 or so repertoires.

Including the terminal cysteine and phenylalanine, the CDR3 comprises 14 residues. Only CDR3 DNA is held: 42 bases, read in frame from base 1. Reading the germline V gene (reference sequence) gives CDR1 MNHEY and CDR2 SMNVEV. The germline V and J ends show losses of 10 bases and 8 bases respectively, and no gene match explains 5 bases of the junction. With respect to this clone: No antigen is known for it. No base quality information exists; no much larger clone differs at one position.

The library was generated by the immunoSEQ multiplex PCR assay. Under the source paper's analysis protocol: A statistical classification framework was built to diagnose cytomegalovirus status from the catalog of TCR beta chain sequences. Imported from immuneACCESS, the table was reduced by TCRdb to in-frame sequences with V and J called. These copies leave out some clones; in studies compared against another copy, an unresolved V gene accounts for under half, and the cause of the remainder is not known. That table gives V, J and clone size, and the DNA gave D and trimming. The sample data list fewer than 200,000 clones, and 86% of these were observed just once. Less than 9.5% of the sample goes to the ten largest clones.

The receptor chain draws on TRBV27 and TRBJ2-1; 16 bases in the junction line up with TRBD2. The sample comprised PBMCs. The sequence was obtained from a man aged 30 to 39 in good health and CMV-seropositive. The nucleotide sequence reads as follows: TGTGCCACCGGGACTAGCGGGGGGGCACATGAGCAGTTCTTC. Translated, it gives CATGTSGGAHEQFF.